The clone carrying this T cell receptor (beta chain) was found a few times. Its antigen is as yet unknown. Germline-derived CDR1 and CDR2 are SEHNR and FQNEAQ (reference sequence). The V and J ends lost 3 bases and 3 bases respectively, with 9 bases between them. The CDR3 is 14 residues long. The 5'RACE method, run with constant-segment primers, produced TCR alpha and TCR beta cDNA libraries (carrying sample barcodes and UMIs). TCRdb used MiXCR to reprocess the 5' RACE reads, holding one entry per CDR3 protein. The table shows some 250,000 distinct CDR3 sequences, with roughly 18% occurring only once. The source of the sample is a study of T-cell memory formation after mild COVID-19. Looking at the study overall: TCR clusters showed largely donor specificity. General study points: Contracting CD8+ clones were enriched in EMRA, CD4+ mainly in CM and EM. Some responding clones appeared in pre-infection memory, suggesting cross-reactive memory joined.

This chain connects TRBV7-9 to TRBJ2-1; a weak D match, TRBD2 (5 bases). Material for sequencing was PBMCs or a T cell subset sorted from them (not recorded which). The source is a man between 18 and 29 years old who had mild COVID-19 (a few samples of this study predate the infection). Cell type and time point are not known. CDR3 protein: CASSFDGDYNEQFF. CDR3 DNA sequence: TGTGCCAGCAGCTTTGACGGGGACTACAATGAGCAGTTCTTC.